This T cell receptor beta chain was retrieved from a study of identical twins. General study results and limits: Models underestimated how often monozygotic twins shared out-of-frame TCR alpha.

On this clonotype itself: Its cognate antigen is unknown.

TCRdb passed the 5' RACE reads through MiXCR, listing each CDR3 protein once. This table has about 190,000 distinct CDR3 sequences, 15% to 20% appearing once. Germline V gene lookup returns CDR1 DFQATT and CDR2 SNEGSKA (reference sequence). Trimming removed 3 bases from V and 4 bases from J, with 12 bases in between. The CDR3 length is 13 residues. The same sample was also used in a study of T cells expressing NK-cell markers.

Input material: CD8+ T cells sorted from blood. The receptor was derived from a woman aged 18-29 years in good health. The chain is built from TRBV20-1 and TRBJ2-5, with D possibly being TRBD1 or TRBD2 (5 bases each). The CDR3 region is CSASYDGGETQYF. The CDR3 DNA reads TGCAGTGCTAGCTACGATGGGGGAGAGACCCAGTACTTC.